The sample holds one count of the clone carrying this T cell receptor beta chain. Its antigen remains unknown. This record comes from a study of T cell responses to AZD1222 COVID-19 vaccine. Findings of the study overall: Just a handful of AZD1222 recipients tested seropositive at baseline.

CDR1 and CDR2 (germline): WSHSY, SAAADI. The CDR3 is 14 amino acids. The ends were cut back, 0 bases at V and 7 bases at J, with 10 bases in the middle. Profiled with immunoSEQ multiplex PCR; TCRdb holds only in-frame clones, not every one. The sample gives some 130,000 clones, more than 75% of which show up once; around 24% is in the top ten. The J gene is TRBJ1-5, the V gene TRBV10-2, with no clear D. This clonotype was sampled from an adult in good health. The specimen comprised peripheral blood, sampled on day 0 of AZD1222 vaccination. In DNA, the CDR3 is TGCGCCAGCAGTGAGTCCACGTTGTGGCAGCCCCAGCATTTT. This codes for CASSESTLWQPQHF.